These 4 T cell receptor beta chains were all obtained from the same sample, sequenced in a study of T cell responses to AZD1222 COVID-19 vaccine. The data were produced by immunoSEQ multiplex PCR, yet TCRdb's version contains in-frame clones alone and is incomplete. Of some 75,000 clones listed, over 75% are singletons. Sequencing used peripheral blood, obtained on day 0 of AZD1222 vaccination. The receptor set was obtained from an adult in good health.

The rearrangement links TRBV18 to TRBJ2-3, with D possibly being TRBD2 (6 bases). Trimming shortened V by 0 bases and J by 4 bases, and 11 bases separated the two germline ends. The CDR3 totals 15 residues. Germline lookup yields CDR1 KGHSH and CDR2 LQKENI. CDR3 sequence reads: CASSPPVPGADTQYF. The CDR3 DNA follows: TGTGCCAGCTCACCACCGGTACCGGGGGCAGATACGCAGTATTTT. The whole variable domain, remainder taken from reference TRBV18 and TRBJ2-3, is NAGVMQNPRHLVRRRGQEARLRCSPMKGHSHVYWYRQLPEEGLKFMVYLQKENIIDESGMPKERFSAEFPKEGPSILRIQQVVRGDSAAYFCASSPPVPGADTQYFGPGTRLTVL.

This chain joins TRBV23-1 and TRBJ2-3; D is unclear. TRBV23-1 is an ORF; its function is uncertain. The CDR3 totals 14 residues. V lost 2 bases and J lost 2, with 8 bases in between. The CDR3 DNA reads TGCGCCAGCAGTCAAGGTCCCCCCACAGATACGCAGTATTTT. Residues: CASSQGPPTDTQYF.

CDR3 nucleotide sequence: TGTGCCAGCAGCTTAGCGGGCCAGGGTAATCAGCCCCAGCATTTT. It specifies CASSLAGQGNQPQHF. The chain combines TRBV7-2 with TRBJ1-5; perhaps TRBD1 as D (5 bases). V was cut by 0 bases and J by 4 bases, with 10 bases left in between. CDR3 length: 15 amino acids. The germline gives CDR1 SGHTA, CDR2 FQGNSA.

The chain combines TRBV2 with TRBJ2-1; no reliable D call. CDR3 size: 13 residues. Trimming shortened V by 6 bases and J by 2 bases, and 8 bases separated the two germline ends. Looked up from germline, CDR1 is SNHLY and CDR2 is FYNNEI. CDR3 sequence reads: CASRDGAYNEQFF. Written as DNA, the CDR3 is TGTGCCAGCAGGGACGGAGCCTACAATGAGCAGTTCTTC.